A selection of T cell receptor beta chains follows, all from one sample in a study of blood T cell repertoires in COVID-19. Profiling relied on immunoSEQ multiplex PCR, and the TCRdb table lists in-frame clones only, not all of them. Of about 130,000 clones in the sample, around 89% were seen once. Sequencing input: peripheral blood. Every receptor here comes from a man in his fifties or sixties with active or convalescent COVID-19. Each CDR3 is given with its conserved first and last residue. The D gene is left open where the match is weak. Rows may omit the clone size; those that give it use once, few, many or a size class.

j_call: TRBJ1-1; clone_size: -; d_call: -; v_call: TRBV6-5; cdr3_aa: CASKSTVNTEAFF; cdr3_nt: TGTGCCAGCAAAAGCACAGTGAACACTGAAGCTTTCTTT
j_call: TRBJ1-5; clone_size: -; d_call: TRBD1; v_call: TRBV19; cdr3_aa: CASSSRTGDLRPQHF; cdr3_nt: TGTGCCAGTAGTTCCAGGACAGGGGATTTGAGGCCCCAGCATTTT
j_call: TRBJ2-3; clone_size: -; d_call: TRBD2; v_call: TRBV6-5; cdr3_aa: CASRQIAGLTDTQYF; cdr3_nt: TGTGCCAGCAGACAAATAGCGGGGCTCACAGATACGCAGTATTTT
j_call: TRBJ2-7; clone_size: -; d_call: -; v_call: TRBV11-2; cdr3_aa: CASSLVATKQYF; cdr3_nt: TGTGCCAGCAGCTTAGTCGCGACAAAGCAGTACTTC
j_call: TRBJ2-4; clone_size: -; d_call: -; v_call: TRBV12-5; cdr3_aa: CASGWRQLDIQYF; cdr3_nt: TGTGCTAGTGGTTGGAGACAGTTGGACATTCAGTACTTC
j_call: TRBJ2-1; clone_size: -; d_call: -; v_call: TRBV28; cdr3_aa: CASNDQGGQFF; cdr3_nt: TGTGCCAGCAATGATCAGGGAGGGCAGTTCTTC
j_call: TRBJ2-3; clone_size: few; d_call: TRBD2; v_call: TRBV30; cdr3_aa: CAWGRTSGHTDTQYF; cdr3_nt: TGTGCCTGGGGAAGGACTAGCGGACACACAGATACGCAGTATTTT
j_call: TRBJ2-1; clone_size: -; d_call: TRBD2; v_call: TRBV4-3; cdr3_aa: CASSQDNAAGGNNEQFF; cdr3_nt: TGCGCCAGCAGCCAAGATAATGCGGCGGGGGGGAACAATGAGCAGTTCTTC
j_call: TRBJ2-2; clone_size: few; d_call: -; v_call: TRBV12-5; cdr3_aa: CASNQGNTGELFF; cdr3_nt: TGTGCTAGTAATCAGGGAAACACCGGGGAGCTGTTTTTT
j_call: TRBJ2-5; clone_size: -; d_call: -; v_call: TRBV14; cdr3_aa: CASSQVAGFQETQYF; cdr3_nt: TGTGCCAGCAGCCAAGTCGCGGGGTTCCAAGAGACCCAGTACTTC
j_call: TRBJ1-5; clone_size: few; d_call: TRBD1; v_call: TRBV6-2/TRBV6-3; cdr3_aa: CASSYRGHSNQPQHF; cdr3_nt: TGTGCCAGCAGTTACAGGGGGCATAGCAATCAGCCCCAGCATTTT